These 15 T cell receptor beta chains were sequenced from one sample in a study of CD4 and CD8 cells across lung adenocarcinoma regions. TCRdb re-derived calls from the PCR reads in MiXCR, one entry per CDR3 protein. Of approximately 25,000 distinct CDR3 sequences detected, 53% appear once; the ten largest clones hold approximately 46%. Sequenced input: CD8+ T cells from the center of a lung tumor. These receptors originate from a male donor with lung adenocarcinoma. The CD4 and CD8 labels of this study may be unreliable.

V and J are TRBV6-1 and TRBJ1-3, with D possibly being TRBD1 (6 bases). There are 15 residues in the CDR3. Trimming removed 5 bases at V and 0 bases at J, with 11 bases between. CDR1 and CDR2 from the germline V gene are MNHNS and SASEGT. CDR3 sequence reads: CASSRQESSGNTIYF. The CDR3 bases are TGTGCCAGCAGTAGACAGGAGAGCTCTGGAAACACCATATATTTT.

This sequence joins TRBV6-5 and TRBJ1-5, with 7 bases fitting TRBD1. This CDR3 comprises 15 residues. The V gene's germline CDR1 is MNHEY and CDR2 SVGAGI. With 0 bases clipped from V and 3 bases from J, the junction kept 2 bases outside the gene matches. The CDR3 is CASSYSGGNNQPQHF. The CDR3 region has the DNA TGTGCCAGCAGTTACTCAGGGGGCAACAATCAGCCCCAGCATTTT.

This clonotype was seen more than once but under ten times. The V call is TRBV3-1, the J call TRBJ2-2, with 12 bases identical to TRBD1. Germline CDR1 LGHDT, CDR2 YNNKEL (reference sequence). The CDR3 length is 17 residues. V trimming: 6 bases; J trimming: 7 bases; junction bases outside the gene matches: 12. The CDR3 is CASSHPGQGAYGGELFF. For the CDR3, the DNA is TGTGCCAGCAGTCACCCGGGACAGGGGGCTTACGGCGGGGAGCTGTTTTTT.

This clonotype was observed a few times. The rearrangement joins TRBV23-1 to TRBJ2-2; the match to TRBD2 covers 8 bases. TRBV23-1 is classed as an ORF, of uncertain function. Unmatched junction bases numbered 13, after V lost 0 bases and J lost 7 bases. This CDR3 spans 18 amino acids. The CDR3 DNA sequence: TGCGCCAGCAGTCAATCGATCCAGCGGGAGTTTGTCAGCGGGGAGCTGTTTTTT. This translates into CASSQSIQREFVSGELFF.

The chain recombines TRBV6-1 with TRBJ2-3; D possibly corresponds to TRBD2 (5 bases). The CDR3 contains 15 residues. V dropped 2 bases and J dropped 12 bases, with 21 bases sitting between them. Germline CDR1 and CDR2: MNHNS and SASEGT. In nucleotides, the CDR3 is TGTGCCAGCAGTGAATCAGGCGGAGGCAAAAATATTCAGTATTTT. Residues: CASSESGGGKNIQYF.

Details on this clonotype: One end of the junction is discordant with germline, which a read error may explain. The genes are TRBV11-2 and TRBJ2-4; D ambiguous. The CDR3 sequence is 17 residues long. Germline V gene lookup returns CDR1 SGHAT and CDR2 FQNNGV. CDR3 DNA: TGTGCCAGCAGCTTTTCGCCTGGTCCTCGTCCCACAGATACGCAGTACTTT. It translates to CASSFSPGPRPTDTQYF.

This clonotype was found a few times. This chain joins TRBV12-3 or TRBV12-4 and TRBJ2-1, with D possibly being TRBD1 (5 bases). The CDR3 totals 12 residues. With 7 bases removed from V and 9 bases from J, the gap between germline ends came to 13 bases. CDR3 in amino acids: CASTYSGAEQFF. The CDR3 nucleotides read TGTGCCAGCACCTACTCTGGGGCTGAGCAGTTCTTC.

This clonotype was found many times. The chain carries TRBV12-3 or TRBV12-4 and TRBJ2-1, with 7 bases fitting TRBD2. V was clipped by 3 bases and J by 7 bases; unmatched bases: 6. This CDR3 contains 14 residues. The CDR3 sequence: CASSLAGVINEQFF. The CDR3, as DNA: TGTGCCAGCAGTTTGGCGGGAGTAATTAATGAGCAGTTCTTC.

The rearrangement uses TRBV3-1 and TRBJ1-3; tentatively, D is TRBD1 (5 bases). The CDR3 consists of 16 residues. The V and J ends lost 0 bases and 1 base respectively, with 10 bases between them. The germline V gene encodes CDR1 LGHDT and CDR2 YNNKEL (reference sequence). The CDR3 reads CASSQEWGRSGNTIYF. Written as DNA, the CDR3 is TGTGCCAGCAGCCAAGAATGGGGCAGGTCTGGAAACACCATATATTTT.

Note on this clonotype: Mismatch with germline at one junction end may stem from a read error. CDR3 DNA: TGCGGCAGCGGGGAGGGGGGGCGAGGCGCAGATACGCAGTATTTC. Amino acids: CGSGEGGRGADTQYF. The J gene is TRBJ2-3, the V gene TRBV10-1, with TRBD2 as a possible D gene (7 bases). Looked up from germline, CDR1 is WNHNN and CDR2 is SYGVQD (reference sequence). The CDR3 has 15 amino acids.

The V and J genes are TRBV7-2 and TRBJ2-1; D is perhaps TRBD1 (5 bases). The J call is uncertain, as TRBJ2-5 better fits the DNA end. The germline V gene encodes CDR1 SGHTA and CDR2 FQGNSA. The CDR3 extends over 12 amino acids. CDR3 DNA: TGTGCCAGCAGCCCCCAGGGTGAGACCCAGTACTTC. Encoded protein: CASSPQGETQYF.

This clonotype is classed as medium-sized (0.01 to 0.1%). The chain has TRBV6-1 and TRBJ2-7; 11 nucleotides line up with TRBD1. Germline V gives CDR1 MNHNS, CDR2 SASEGT. The ends lost 6 bases at V and 0 bases at J; junction bases unmatched: 16. CDR3 length: 19 residues. The CDR3 DNA is TGTGCCAGCAGCGAATCTAGGACAGGGGGCACACCATACTCCTACGAGCAGTACTTC. Translated: CASSESRTGGTPYSYEQYF.

The rearrangement joins TRBV6-1 to TRBJ2-3; D gene ambiguous. The J call may be wrong; the DNA end is better matched by TRBJ2-7. The CDR3 totals 13 residues. CDR1 is MNHNS and CDR2 is SASEGT in the germline V gene. CDR3 residues: CASSEQNQDTQYF. CDR3 sequence (DNA): TGTGCCAGCAGTGAACAGAACCAAGATACGCAGTACTTC.

The chain joins TRBV27 to TRBJ2-5; 8 nucleotides match TRBD1. CDR1 and CDR2 from the germline V gene are MNHEY and SMNVEV (reference sequence). The CDR3 loop spans 16 amino acids. V lost 9 bases and J lost 11; bases outside the gene matches: 23. CDR3 residues: CARPGRGRRDQNTQYF. CDR3 nucleotide sequence: TGTGCCAGACCGGGCAGGGGGCGACGTGACCAAAACACTCAGTACTTC.

With regard to this clonotype: At one of its ends the junction is not consistent with the germline gene, which may arise from a read error. The chain uses TRBV7-2 and TRBJ2-3; 9 nucleotides align to TRBD2. This CDR3 contains 16 residues. The germline V gene encodes CDR1 SGHTA and CDR2 FQGNSA. The CDR3 DNA sequence: TGTGCCAGCCGCTTAGCGGTAGCGGGAGCCAAAAATACGCAGTATTTT. Amino acid sequence: CASRLAVAGAKNTQYF.